This TCR beta chain was identified in a study of cytomegalovirus exposure and HLA in healthy donors. PCR was performed using 60 Vbeta and 13 Jbeta primers. Assay: immunoSEQ multiplex PCR; the TCRdb copy retains only in-frame clones and omits some. Found here are about 160,000 clones, around 80% of them singletons; the top ten hold about 1.6%. For this clone: Its cognate antigen is unknown.

The germline CDR1 and CDR2 sequences are SEHNR and FQNEAQ (reference sequence). The CDR3 totals 13 residues. V lost 6 bases, J lost 1 base, and 10 bases lay in between. Findings of the study overall: No immune exposure information besides CMV serostatus was available. The study carried out a later analysis of TCR beta sequences. It associated some 17,000 of them with specific HLA alleles at a false discovery rate of 0.05.

The receptor comes from a girl aged 10-17 years in good health and CMV-seropositive. The chain is built from TRBV7-9 and TRBJ2-7; no definite D call. Sequenced: PBMCs. The CDR3 DNA follows: TGTGCCAGCAGGGCTCAGGCGTCCTACGAGCAGTACTTC. Amino acids: CASRAQASYEQYF.